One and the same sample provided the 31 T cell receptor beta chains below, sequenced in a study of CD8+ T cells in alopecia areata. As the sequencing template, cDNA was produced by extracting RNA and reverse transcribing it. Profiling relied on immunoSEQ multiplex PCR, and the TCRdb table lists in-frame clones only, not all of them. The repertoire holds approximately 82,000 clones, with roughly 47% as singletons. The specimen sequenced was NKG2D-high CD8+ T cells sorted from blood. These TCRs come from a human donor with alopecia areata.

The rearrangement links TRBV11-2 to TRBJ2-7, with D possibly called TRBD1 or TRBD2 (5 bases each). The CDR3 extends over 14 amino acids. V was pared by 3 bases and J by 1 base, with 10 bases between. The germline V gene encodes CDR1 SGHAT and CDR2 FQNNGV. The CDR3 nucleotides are TGTGCCAGCAGCTTGGGGGACGGGTCCTACGAGCAGTACTTC. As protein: CASSLGDGSYEQYF.

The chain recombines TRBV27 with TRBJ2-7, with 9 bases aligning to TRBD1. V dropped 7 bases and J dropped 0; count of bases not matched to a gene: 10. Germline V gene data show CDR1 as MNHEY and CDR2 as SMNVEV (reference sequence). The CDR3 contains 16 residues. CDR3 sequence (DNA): TGTGCCAGCAAGTCACCTGGGACAGGGAACTCCTACGAGCAGTACTTC. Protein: CASKSPGTGNSYEQYF.

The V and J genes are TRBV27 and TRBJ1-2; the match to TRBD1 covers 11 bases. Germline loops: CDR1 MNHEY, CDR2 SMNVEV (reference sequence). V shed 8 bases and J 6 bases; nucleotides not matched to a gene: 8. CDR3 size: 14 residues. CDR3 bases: TGTGCCAGCTTCGGGACAGGGGGAAAGAATGGCTACACCTTC. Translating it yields CASFGTGGKNGYTF.

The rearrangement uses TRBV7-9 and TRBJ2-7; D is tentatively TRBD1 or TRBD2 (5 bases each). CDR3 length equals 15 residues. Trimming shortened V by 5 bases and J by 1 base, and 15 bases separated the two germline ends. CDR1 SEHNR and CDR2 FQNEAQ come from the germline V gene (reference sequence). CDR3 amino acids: CASSPRDGDSYEQYF. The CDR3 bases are TGTGCCAGCAGCCCCCGGGACGGAGATTCCTACGAGCAGTACTTC.

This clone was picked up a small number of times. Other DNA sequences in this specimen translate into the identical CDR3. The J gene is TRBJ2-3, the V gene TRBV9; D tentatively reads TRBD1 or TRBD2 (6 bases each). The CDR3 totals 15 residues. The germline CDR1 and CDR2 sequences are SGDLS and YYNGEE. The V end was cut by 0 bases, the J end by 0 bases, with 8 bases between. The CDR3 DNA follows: TGTGCCAGCAGCGTAGCGGGGGCTAGCACAGATACGCAGTATTTT. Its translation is CASSVAGASTDTQYF.

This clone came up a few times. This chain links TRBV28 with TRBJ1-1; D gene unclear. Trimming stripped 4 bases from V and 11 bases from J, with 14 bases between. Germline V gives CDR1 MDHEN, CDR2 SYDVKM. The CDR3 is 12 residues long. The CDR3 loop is CASSSSLSGAFF. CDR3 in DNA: TGTGCCAGCAGTTCCAGTCTTTCCGGCGCTTTCTTT.

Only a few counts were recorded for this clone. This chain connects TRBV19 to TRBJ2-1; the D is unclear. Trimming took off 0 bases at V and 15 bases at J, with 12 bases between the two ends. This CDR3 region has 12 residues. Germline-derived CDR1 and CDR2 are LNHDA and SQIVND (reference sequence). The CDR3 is CASSIDQESRFF. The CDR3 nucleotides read TGTGCCAGTAGTATAGATCAGGAATCGCGGTTCTTC.

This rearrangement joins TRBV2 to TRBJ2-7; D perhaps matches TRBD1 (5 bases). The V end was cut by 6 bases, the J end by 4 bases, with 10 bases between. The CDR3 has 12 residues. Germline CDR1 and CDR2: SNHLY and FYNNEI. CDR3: CASRLKGYEQYF. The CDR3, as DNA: TGTGCCAGCAGGCTCAAGGGGTACGAGCAGTACTTC.

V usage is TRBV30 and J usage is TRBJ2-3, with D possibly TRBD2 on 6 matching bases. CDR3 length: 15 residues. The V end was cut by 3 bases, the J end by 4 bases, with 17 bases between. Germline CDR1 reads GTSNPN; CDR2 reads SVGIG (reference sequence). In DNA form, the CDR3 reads TGTGCCTGGAGACCCGGGGGTTTTACGGCAGATACGCAGTATTTT. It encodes CAWRPGGFTADTQYF.

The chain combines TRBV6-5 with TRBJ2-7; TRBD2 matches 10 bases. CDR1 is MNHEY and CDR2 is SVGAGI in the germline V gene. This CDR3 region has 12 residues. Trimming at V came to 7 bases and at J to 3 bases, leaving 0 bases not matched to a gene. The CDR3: CASTSGSYEQYF. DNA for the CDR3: TGTGCCAGCACTAGCGGGAGCTACGAGCAGTACTTC.

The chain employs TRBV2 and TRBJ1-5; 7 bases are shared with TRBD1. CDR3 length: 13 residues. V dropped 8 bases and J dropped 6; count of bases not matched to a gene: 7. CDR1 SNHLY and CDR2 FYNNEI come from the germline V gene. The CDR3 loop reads CASADRAVQPQHF. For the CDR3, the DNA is TGTGCCAGCGCTGACAGGGCGGTTCAGCCCCAGCATTTT.

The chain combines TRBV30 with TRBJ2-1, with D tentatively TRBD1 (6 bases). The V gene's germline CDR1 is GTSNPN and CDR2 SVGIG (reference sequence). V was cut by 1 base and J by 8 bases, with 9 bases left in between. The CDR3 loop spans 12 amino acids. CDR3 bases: TGTGCCTGGAGTGCTACAGGGTATGAGCAGTTCTTC. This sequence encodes CAWSATGYEQFF.

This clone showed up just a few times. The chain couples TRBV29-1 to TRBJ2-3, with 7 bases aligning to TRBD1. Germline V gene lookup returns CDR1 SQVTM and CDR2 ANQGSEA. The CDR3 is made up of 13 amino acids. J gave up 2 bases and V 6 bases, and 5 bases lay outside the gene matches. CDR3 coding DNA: TGCAGCGTGCCGGGACAGCACACAGATACGCAGTATTTT. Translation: CSVPGQHTDTQYF.

CDR3 in amino acids: CAWSGGLLNQPQHF. In DNA, the CDR3 is TGTGCCTGGAGTGGGGGGCTATTAAATCAGCCCCAGCATTTT. This chain connects TRBV30 to TRBJ1-5, with D tentatively TRBD1 (6 bases). Deletions cut 1 base from V and 4 bases from J, with 11 bases between. Germline CDR1 is GTSNPN and CDR2 is SVGIG (reference sequence). The CDR3 has 14 residues.

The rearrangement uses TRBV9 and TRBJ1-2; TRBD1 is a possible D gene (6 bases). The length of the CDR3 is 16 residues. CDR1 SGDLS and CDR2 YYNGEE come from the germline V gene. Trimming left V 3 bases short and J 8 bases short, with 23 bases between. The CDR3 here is CASSAAKRGASSGYTF. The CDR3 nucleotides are TGTGCCAGCAGCGCAGCGAAGCGGGGGGCATCTAGCGGCTACACCTTC.

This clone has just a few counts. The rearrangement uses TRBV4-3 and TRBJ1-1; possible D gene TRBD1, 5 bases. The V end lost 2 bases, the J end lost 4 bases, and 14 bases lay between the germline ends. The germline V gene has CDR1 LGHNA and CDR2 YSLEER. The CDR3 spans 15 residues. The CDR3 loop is CASSQRWGGGTEAFF. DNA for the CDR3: TGCGCCAGCAGCCAACGGTGGGGGGGAGGCACTGAAGCTTTCTTT.

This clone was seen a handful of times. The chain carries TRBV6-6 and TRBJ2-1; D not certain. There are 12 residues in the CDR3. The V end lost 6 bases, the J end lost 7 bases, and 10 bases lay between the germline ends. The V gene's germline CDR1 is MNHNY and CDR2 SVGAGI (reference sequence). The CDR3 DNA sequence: TGTGCCAGCAGGACCGACCGAAATGAGCAGTTCTTC. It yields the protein CASRTDRNEQFF.

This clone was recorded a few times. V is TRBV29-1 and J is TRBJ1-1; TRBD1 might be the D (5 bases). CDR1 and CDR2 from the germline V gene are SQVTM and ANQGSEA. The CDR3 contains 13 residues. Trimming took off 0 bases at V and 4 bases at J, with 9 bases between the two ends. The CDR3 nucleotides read TGCAGCGTTGAAGACAGGGATTCCACTGAAGCTTTCTTT. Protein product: CSVEDRDSTEAFF.

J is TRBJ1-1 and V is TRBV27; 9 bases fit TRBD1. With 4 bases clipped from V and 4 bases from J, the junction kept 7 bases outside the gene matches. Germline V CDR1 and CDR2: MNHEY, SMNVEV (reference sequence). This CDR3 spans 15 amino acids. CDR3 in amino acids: CASSSWTGARTEAFF. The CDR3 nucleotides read TGTGCCAGCAGTTCATGGACAGGGGCTCGCACTGAAGCTTTCTTT.

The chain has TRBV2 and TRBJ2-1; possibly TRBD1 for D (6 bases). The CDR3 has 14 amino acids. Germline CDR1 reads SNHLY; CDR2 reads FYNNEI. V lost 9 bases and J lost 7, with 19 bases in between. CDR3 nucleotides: TGTGCCAGGGGGGAAACAGACAGGATTAATGAGCAGTTCTTC. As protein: CARGETDRINEQFF. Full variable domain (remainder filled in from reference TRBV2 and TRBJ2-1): EPEVTQTPSHQVTQMGQEVILRCVPISNHLYFYWYRQILGQKVEFLVSFYNNEISEKSEIFDDQFSVERPDGSNFTLKIRSTKLEDSAMYFCARGETDRINEQFFGPGTRLTVL.

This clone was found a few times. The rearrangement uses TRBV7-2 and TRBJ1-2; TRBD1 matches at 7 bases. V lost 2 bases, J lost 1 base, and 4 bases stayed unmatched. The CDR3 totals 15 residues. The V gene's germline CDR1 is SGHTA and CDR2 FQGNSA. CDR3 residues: CASSLTDRSNYGYTF. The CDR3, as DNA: TGTGCCAGCAGCTTAACGGACAGGAGTAACTATGGCTACACCTTC.

The CDR3: CASGPFDRAYEQYF. The CDR3 nucleotides read TGTGCCAGCGGCCCCTTCGACAGGGCCTACGAGCAGTACTTC. The rearrangement links TRBV27 to TRBJ2-7; 7 bases align to TRBD1. This CDR3 is 14 amino acids long. Germline CDR1 and CDR2: MNHEY and SMNVEV (reference sequence). V was pared by 8 bases and J by 2 bases, with 9 bases of the junction left unmatched.

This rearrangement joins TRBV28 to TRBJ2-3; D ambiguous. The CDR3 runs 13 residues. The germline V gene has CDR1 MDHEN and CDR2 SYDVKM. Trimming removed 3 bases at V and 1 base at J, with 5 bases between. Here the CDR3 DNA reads TGTGCCAGCAGTTTGCAACGCACAGATACGCAGTATTTT. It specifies CASSLQRTDTQYF.

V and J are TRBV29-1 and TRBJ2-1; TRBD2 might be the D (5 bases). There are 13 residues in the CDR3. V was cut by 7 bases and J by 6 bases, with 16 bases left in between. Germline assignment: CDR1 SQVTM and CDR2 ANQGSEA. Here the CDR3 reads CSANDGLANEQFF. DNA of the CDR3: TGCAGCGCGAACGACGGACTCGCCAATGAGCAGTTCTTC.

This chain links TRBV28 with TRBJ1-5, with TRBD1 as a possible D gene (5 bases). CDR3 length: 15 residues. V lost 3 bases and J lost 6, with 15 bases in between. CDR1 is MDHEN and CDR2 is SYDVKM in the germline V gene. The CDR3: CASSLGPGPGQPQHF. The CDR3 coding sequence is TGTGCCAGCAGTTTGGGCCCAGGGCCAGGTCAGCCCCAGCATTTT.

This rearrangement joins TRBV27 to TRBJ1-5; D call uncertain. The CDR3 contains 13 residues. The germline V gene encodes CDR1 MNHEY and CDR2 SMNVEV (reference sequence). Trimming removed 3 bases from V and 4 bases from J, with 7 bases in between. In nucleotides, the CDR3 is TGTGCCAGCAGTTTTGGAGCTAATCAGCCCCAGCATTTT. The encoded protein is CASSFGANQPQHF.

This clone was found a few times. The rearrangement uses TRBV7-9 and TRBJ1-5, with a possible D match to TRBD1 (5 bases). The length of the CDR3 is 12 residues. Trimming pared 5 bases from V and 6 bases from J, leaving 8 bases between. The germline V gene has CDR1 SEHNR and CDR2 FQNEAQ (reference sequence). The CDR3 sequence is CASSKGVQPQHF. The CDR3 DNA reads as TGTGCCAGCAGCAAAGGGGTTCAGCCCCAGCATTTT.

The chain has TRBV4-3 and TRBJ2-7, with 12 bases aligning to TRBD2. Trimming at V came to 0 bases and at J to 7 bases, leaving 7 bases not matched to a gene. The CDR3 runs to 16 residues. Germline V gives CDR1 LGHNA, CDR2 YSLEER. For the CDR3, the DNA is TGCGCCAGCAGCCAAGAACCTAGCGGGAGGGCCGGGGAGCAGTACTTC. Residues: CASSQEPSGRAGEQYF.

The CDR3 DNA reads as TGCAGCGTTGGGGACACCTATGGCTACACCTTC. Its protein product is CSVGDTYGYTF. The chain uses TRBV29-1 and TRBJ1-2, with D maybe TRBD1 (6 bases). Germline CDR1 is SQVTM and CDR2 is ANQGSEA. Trimming left V 4 bases short and J 4 bases short, with 7 bases between. CDR3 length: 11 amino acids. Looking up the rest from reference TRBV29-1 and TRBJ1-2 gives the full variable domain: SAVISQKPSRDICQRGTSLTIQCQVDSQVTMMFWYRQQPGQSLTLIATANQGSEATYESGFVIDKFPISRPNLTFSTLTVSNMSPEDSSIYLCSVGDTYGYTFGSGTRLTVV.

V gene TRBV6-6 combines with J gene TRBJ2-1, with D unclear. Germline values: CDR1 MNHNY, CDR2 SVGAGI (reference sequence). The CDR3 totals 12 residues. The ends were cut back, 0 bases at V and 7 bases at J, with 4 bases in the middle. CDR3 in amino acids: CASSYSWNEQFF. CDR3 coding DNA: TGTGCCAGCAGTTACTCGTGGAATGAGCAGTTCTTC.

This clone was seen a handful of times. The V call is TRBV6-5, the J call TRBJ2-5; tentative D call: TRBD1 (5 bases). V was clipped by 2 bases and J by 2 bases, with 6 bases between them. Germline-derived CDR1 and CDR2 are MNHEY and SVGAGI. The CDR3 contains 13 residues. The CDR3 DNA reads TGTGCCAGCAGTTACGCAGGGCAAGAGACCCAGTACTTC. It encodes CASSYAGQETQYF.